These 13 T cell receptor beta chains share one sample of origin, sequenced in a study of T cell responses to AZD1222 COVID-19 vaccine. The repertoire was sequenced with immunoSEQ multiplex PCR; TCRdb's copy has only in-frame clones and lacks some. This table holds approximately 80,000 clones, 80% to 90% found once. This specimen consisted of peripheral blood, obtained 28 days after the second AZD1222 dose. These receptors were collected from an adult who received the AZD1222 COVID-19 vaccine.

The chain joins TRBV19 to TRBJ2-1; D tentatively reads TRBD1 or TRBD2 (5 bases each). The CDR3 contains 14 residues. V dropped 5 bases and J dropped 4 bases, with 12 bases sitting between them. CDR1 is LNHDA, CDR2 SQIVND, per germline (reference sequence). CDR3 in amino acids: CASSVGASYNEQFF. CDR3 sequence (DNA): TGTGCCAGTAGTGTCGGGGCTTCGTACAATGAGCAGTTCTTC.

The genes are TRBV12-5 and TRBJ2-1, with D possibly TRBD1 on 6 matching bases. V lost 4 bases to trimming and J lost 7 bases, with 20 bases between them. The CDR3 has 16 amino acids. The V gene's germline CDR1 is LGHNT and CDR2 FRNRAP. CDR3 sequence: CASGSTGEPRRNEQFF. CDR3 nucleotide sequence: TGTGCTAGTGGTTCGACAGGTGAACCAAGGAGGAATGAGCAGTTCTTC.

The V call is TRBV4-1, the J call TRBJ1-5, with 7 bases identical to TRBD1. The CDR3 runs to 15 residues. Germline V gene sequence: CDR1 MGHRA, CDR2 YSYEKL. J gave up 0 bases and V 6 bases, and 5 bases lay outside the gene matches. The CDR3 is CASSVGTVSNQPQHF. CDR3 nucleotides: TGCGCCAGCAGTGTCGGGACAGTTAGCAATCAGCCCCAGCATTTT.

V is TRBV7-8 and J is TRBJ2-7, with D uncertain. In germline, CDR1 is SGHVS, CDR2 FQNEAQ. The CDR3 length is 14 residues. V lost 1 base and J lost 1, with 8 bases in between. The DNA of the CDR3 is TGTGCCAGCAGCTTAGTACGCGTATCCTACGAGCAGTACTTC. It codes for CASSLVRVSYEQYF.

V usage is TRBV5-8 and J usage is TRBJ1-5, with D possibly matching TRBD1 (6 bases). This CDR3 comprises 17 residues. The ends were cut back, 5 bases at V and 0 bases at J, with 18 bases in the middle. Germline CDR1 reads SGHTS; CDR2 reads YDEGEE. The CDR3 nucleotides are TGTGCCAGCAGATTCGCCGGGACACCTTATAGCAATCAGCCCCAGCATTTT. It is translated as CASRFAGTPYSNQPQHF. The complete variable domain, with remaining parts taken from reference TRBV5-8 and TRBJ1-5, reads EAGVTQSPTHLIKTRGQQATLRCSPISGHTSVYWYQQALGLGLQFLLWYDEGEERNRGNFPPRFSGRQFPNYSSELNVNALELEDSALYLCASRFAGTPYSNQPQHFGDGTRLSIL.

This clone was seen a few times. The chain uses TRBV18 and TRBJ2-7; TRBD1 agrees at 7 bases. Germline trimming cut 2 bases from V and 1 base from J; bases unmatched to any gene: 2. Germline V CDR1 and CDR2: KGHSH, LQKENI. This CDR3 comprises 14 residues. The DNA for the CDR3 is TGTGCCAGCTCACCAGGCAGGGGGTCCTACGAGCAGTACTTC. Its translation is CASSPGRGSYEQYF.

The CDR3, as DNA: TGTGCCAGCACCCTTGGAGATACGCAGTATTTT. It specifies CASTLGDTQYF. V gene TRBV27 combines with J gene TRBJ2-3, with D hard to call. Germline V gives CDR1 MNHEY, CDR2 SMNVEV (reference sequence). The V gene lost 7 bases and the J gene lost 5 bases, with 7 bases spanning the gap. The CDR3 covers 11 residues.

This chain joins TRBV11-2 and TRBJ2-1; D unclear. The germline CDR1 and CDR2 sequences are SGHAT and FQNNGV. V lost 3 bases to trimming and J lost 4 bases, with 7 bases between them. The CDR3 has 13 amino acids. Here the CDR3 DNA reads TGTGCCAGCAGCTTCGAAGGGTACAATGAGCAGTTCTTC. Residues: CASSFEGYNEQFF. The variable domain in full, completed from reference TRBV11-2 and TRBJ2-1, reads EAGVAQSPRYKIIEKRQSVAFWCNPISGHATLYWYQQILGQGPKLLIQFQNNGVVDDSQLPKDRFSAERLKGVDSTLKIQPAKLEDSAVYLCASSFEGYNEQFFGPGTRLTVL.

The rearrangement joins TRBV29-1 to TRBJ1-2, with TRBD1 matching 11 bases. CDR1 is SQVTM, CDR2 ANQGSEA, per germline. This CDR3 has 13 amino acids. Trimming at V came to 4 bases and at J to 7 bases, leaving 5 bases not matched to a gene. CDR3 nucleotide sequence: TGCAGCGTTGGGACAGGGGGCCTGGGTGGCTACACCTTC. Its translation: CSVGTGGLGGYTF.

The rearrangement joins TRBV3-1 (or the pseudogene TRBV3-2) to TRBJ1-6; D call uncertain. The CDR3 has 15 amino acids. Germline assignment: CDR1 LGHDT and CDR2 YNNKEL (reference sequence). Trimming removed 0 bases at V and 9 bases at J, with 12 bases between. The CDR3 protein is CASSQDQPQASPLHF. DNA for the CDR3: TGTGCCAGCAGCCAAGATCAGCCCCAGGCTTCACCCCTCCACTTT.

V gene TRBV28 combines with J gene TRBJ1-4, with D hard to call. V was pared by 6 bases and J by 0 bases, with 17 bases between. Looked up from germline, CDR1 is MDHEN and CDR2 is SYDVKM. The CDR3 is 17 residues long. Here the CDR3 DNA reads TGTGCCAGCAGGGGCAGGAAGAAAATCGCAACTAATGAAAAACTGTTTTTT. It encodes CASRGRKKIATNEKLFF.

This clone has only a few counts. The chain uses TRBV28 and TRBJ1-5; 7 positions match TRBD1. Germline values: CDR1 MDHEN, CDR2 SYDVKM. This CDR3 region has 15 residues. Germline trimming cut 2 bases from V and 4 bases from J; bases unmatched to any gene: 5. The CDR3 spells CASSLRRGWNQPQHF. For the CDR3, the DNA is TGTGCCAGCAGTTTACGCAGGGGGTGGAATCAGCCCCAGCATTTT.

The gene calls are TRBV3-1 (or the pseudogene TRBV3-2) and TRBJ1-4, with D possibly TRBD1 on 6 matching bases. The CDR3 is 15 residues long. The V end lost 4 bases, the J end lost 7 bases, and 16 bases lay between the germline ends. CDR1 and CDR2 (germline): LGHDT, YNNKEL (reference sequence). The CDR3 loop reads CASSPPGAAGEKLFF. The CDR3 coding sequence is TGTGCCAGCAGCCCACCGGGGGCCGCGGGTGAAAAACTGTTTTTT.